The 23 T cell receptor beta chains below were found in one sample sequenced in a study of tumor-infiltrating lymphocytes in primary liver carcinoma. The investigators made TCR beta cDNA from 400 to 550 ng total RNA, using a constant-region primer. For TCR beta, libraries were produced by three nested multiplex PCR rounds using slightly modified ARM-PCR. Use of TRBV1-TRBV30 forward primers with a C-beta reverse primer characterized the first two PCR rounds, which lasted about 9 cycles each. TCRdb re-called the multiplex PCR reads through MiXCR, storing one row per CDR3 protein. The sample includes over 95,000 distinct CDR3 sequences, around three quarters of them seen just once. Taking roughly 18-32 mg of unsorted bulk tissue, the authors co-extracted RNA and DNA. Sequencing used liver tumor tissue from sampling region 5. The sample's subset: tumor region T5, tumor centre. Every receptor here comes from a woman aged 55-75 years with primary liver carcinoma and hepatitis B virus infection.

The chain employs TRBV28 and TRBJ2-5; 10 nucleotides line up with TRBD1. Germline V CDR1 and CDR2: MDHEN, SYDVKM. Trimming cost V 6 bases and J 1 base; bases outside gene matches: 5. The CDR3 is made up of 15 amino acids. CDR3 amino acids: CASSPRTGGQETQYF. CDR3 sequence (DNA): TGTGCCAGCAGCCCTAGGACAGGGGGCCAAGAGACCCAGTACTTC.

Notes on this clonotype: The junction and the germline gene differ at one end; a read error may be behind it. The gene calls are TRBV3-1 and TRBJ1-4, with a possible D match to TRBD1 (6 bases). The V gene's germline CDR1 is LGHDT and CDR2 YNNKEL (reference sequence). The CDR3 has 15 amino acids. The CDR3: CASSQGTVLREKLLF. CDR3 nucleotides: TGTGCCAGCAGCCAAGGGACAGTTCTACGAGAAAAACTGCTCTTT.

The chain is built from TRBV29-1 and TRBJ1-5; the D call may be TRBD1 or TRBD2 (5 bases each). The tail of the sequence fits TRBJ2-3 better, so the J call may be wrong. This CDR3 comprises 14 residues. Germline values: CDR1 SQVTM, CDR2 ANQGSEA. The CDR3 region has the DNA TGCGACGTTGGCGGCAGGGACGCCTGTCAGCCCCAGTATTTT. Its translation is CDVGGRDACQPQYF.

To note about this clonotype: The germline gene is not matched at one end of the junction; a read error may be the cause. This chain joins TRBV29-1 and TRBJ2-6; D is undetermined. The germline gives CDR1 SQVTM, CDR2 ANQGSEA. CDR3 length: 14 amino acids. The CDR3 loop reads CSLGRSSEANVLTF. CDR3 bases: TGCAGCCTTGGCAGATCCTCTGAGGCCAACGTCCTGACTTTC.

Concerning this clonotype itself: At one of its ends the junction is not consistent with the germline gene, which may arise from a read error. The CDR3 coding sequence is TGTGTCAGCACGCGGGACGGTACTGAAGCTTTCTTT. Protein: CVSTRDGTEAFF. The V gene is TRBV2, the J gene TRBJ1-1, with a tentative D call TRBD1 (5 bases). The CDR3 is made up of 12 amino acids. Germline loops: CDR1 SNHLY, CDR2 FYNNEI.

Notes on this clonotype: Mismatch with germline at one junction end may stem from a read error. J is TRBJ1-6 and V is TRBV11-2, with D hard to call. Germline CDR1 and CDR2: SGHAT and FQNNGV. The CDR3 has 13 residues. CDR3 DNA: TGTGCCGGCAGCCTCCCTTTTGGTTCACCCTTCCACTTT. Amino acids: CAGSLPFGSPFHF.

With regard to this clonotype: A much bigger clone sits one base away, suggesting this may be a read error. The J gene is TRBJ2-1, the V gene TRBV10-3; the D gene is possibly TRBD2 (6 bases). The CDR3 has 14 amino acids. V lost 7 bases and J 6 bases, leaving 16 bases between the germline ends. Germline V gene sequence: CDR1 ENHRY, CDR2 SYGVKD. CDR3 protein: CAITPSEDVNEQFF. The CDR3 DNA reads TGTGCCATCACTCCTAGCGAGGACGTCAATGAGCAGTTCTTC.

This clonotype was found many times. The chain couples TRBV30 to TRBJ2-5, with D unclear. The CDR3 loop spans 14 amino acids. Germline-derived CDR1 and CDR2 are GTSNPN and SVGIG (reference sequence). Trimming removed 0 bases at V and 5 bases at J, with 13 bases between. The CDR3: CAWSVTGGAETQYF. The CDR3 bases are TGTGCCTGGAGTGTAACGGGCGGAGCGGAGACCCAGTACTTC.

Note on this clonotype: This likely comes from a read error, as the CDR3 has no conserved phenylalanine or tryptophan at its end. The chain carries TRBV11-3 and TRBJ2-7; 9 positions match TRBD1. The CDR3 sequence is 14 residues long. Germline loops: CDR1 SGHNT, CDR2 YENEEA. CDR3 nucleotide sequence: TGTGCAAACAGTCGGACAGGGGAGGGTTACGAGCAGTACCTC. The encoded protein is CANSRTGEGYEQYL.

A remark on this clonotype: As the CDR3 is not closed by the conserved phenylalanine or tryptophan, this likely results from a read error. This chain connects TRBV19 to TRBJ1-3; unclear D gene. CDR1 is LNHDA and CDR2 is SQIVND in the germline V gene (reference sequence). Trimming left V 7 bases short and J 4 bases short, with 17 bases between. The CDR3 consists of 15 residues. As DNA, the CDR3 is TGTGCCAGTACCGCACTTCCGGGGAGAGGAAACACCATATATTCT. This codes for CASTALPGRGNTIYS.

Notes on this clonotype: A junction boundary mismatches the germline segment, possibly from a read error. The chain is built from TRBV29-1 and TRBJ2-2, with D possibly being TRBD1 or TRBD2 (5 bases each). In germline, CDR1 is SQVTM, CDR2 ANQGSEA. The length of the CDR3 is 16 residues. In nucleotides, the CDR3 is TGCAGCGTTGGTCTTCCGGGGACGAGCAACACCGGGAAGCTGTTTTTT. As protein: CSVGLPGTSNTGKLFF.

About this clonotype: Since the CDR3 does not end with the conserved phenylalanine or tryptophan, this likely comes from a read error. The gene calls are TRBV5-6 and TRBJ2-5; D is unclear. Looked up from germline, CDR1 is SGHDT and CDR2 is YYEEEE. The CDR3 consists of 14 residues. This CDR3 reads CDSSPLPGTKTQYL. For the CDR3, the DNA is TGTGACAGCAGCCCCCTTCCGGGCACCAAGACCCAGTACTTA.

This clonotype was picked up a small number of times. One junction end disagrees with the germline gene, perhaps due to a read error. The chain has TRBV11-2 and TRBJ2-2; no reliable D call. Germline CDR1 SGHAT, CDR2 FQNNGV. The CDR3 is made up of 13 amino acids. The CDR3 nucleotides read TGTGCTAGCAGCTTGAAGCCAGCCGGGGAGCTGTTTTTT. Residues: CASSLKPAGELFF.

The genes are TRBV6-6 and TRBJ1-2; D gene uncertain. V lost 8 bases to trimming and J lost 4 bases, with 20 bases between them. CDR1 is MNHNY, CDR2 SVGAGI, per germline (reference sequence). This CDR3 is built from 15 residues. The CDR3 DNA sequence: TGTGCCAGCTGCCACGGACCCCAAGACGGCTATGGCTACACCTTC. It yields the protein CASCHGPQDGYGYTF.

For this clonotype: This sequence may be a read error, since a much larger clone differs from it by one base. J is TRBJ1-3 and V is TRBV30, with TRBD1 identical over 8 bases. Germline V CDR1 and CDR2: GTSNPN, SVGIG (reference sequence). This CDR3 comprises 14 residues. This chain's CDR3 is CACAGGARGNTTYF. Here the CDR3 DNA reads TGTGCCTGCGCAGGGGGCGCCCGTGGAAACACCACATATTTT.

Note on this clonotype: A much more abundant neighbour one base away suggests this may be a read error. DNA of the CDR3: TGCGCCAGCAGTTCAGGGGTTACCCGGCACACAGATACGCAGTATTTT. Translated, it gives CASSSGVTRHTDTQYF. The gene calls are TRBV5-1 and TRBJ2-3; weak D call: TRBD1 (6 bases). V shed 5 bases and J shed 2 bases, with 18 bases lying between them. The CDR3 runs 16 residues. Germline values: CDR1 SGHRS, CDR2 YFSETQ.

To note about this clonotype: The final CDR3 position lacks the conserved phenylalanine or tryptophan, pointing to a likely read error. This chain joins TRBV11-2 and TRBJ2-5; D is unclear. The CDR3 contains 12 residues. Deletions cut 9 bases from V and 5 bases from J, with 13 bases between. Germline values: CDR1 SGHAT, CDR2 FQNNGV. The CDR3 DNA sequence: TGTGCCAGTAGCCACCTAGGGGAGACCCAGTACTCC. Amino acids: CASSHLGETQYS.

In the case of this clonotype: A much larger clone lies a single base off, so this may be a read error. V and J are TRBV7-3 and TRBJ2-5, with a tentative D call TRBD2 (6 bases). Germline CDR1 is SGHTA and CDR2 is FQGTGA. V lost 5 bases and J 6 bases, leaving 16 bases between the germline ends. The CDR3 is 14 amino acids. The CDR3 here is CASSPDGSIKTQYF. CDR3 nucleotide sequence: TGTGCCAGCAGCCCTGACGGGAGTATAAAGACCCAGTACTTC.

As concerns this clonotype: Here the CDR3 omits its conserved ending phenylalanine or tryptophan, so a read error is the likely source. The chain employs TRBV7-9 and TRBJ2-7, with TRBD1 matching 8 bases. Per germline, CDR1 SEHNR and CDR2 FQNEAQ (reference sequence). The CDR3 has 13 residues. With V trimmed by 5 bases and J by 5 bases, 5 bases remained unmatched. In DNA form, the CDR3 reads TGTGCCAGCAGCCGGGGACAGGCCAACGAGCAGTACCTC. It translates to CASSRGQANEQYL.

This clonotype was recorded many times. This sequence joins TRBV10-3 and TRBJ2-1; 14 bases match TRBD2. The CDR3 spans 13 residues. Germline CDR1 ENHRY, CDR2 SYGVKD. The ends lost 9 bases at V and 6 bases at J; junction bases unmatched: 1. The chain's CDR3 is CAMGLAGANEQFF. The CDR3 DNA follows: TGTGCCATGGGACTAGCGGGAGCCAATGAGCAGTTCTTC.

The V and J genes are TRBV2 and TRBJ2-7; no clear D. The V end lost 3 bases, the J end lost 3 bases, and 3 bases lay between the germline ends. The germline V gene encodes CDR1 SNHLY and CDR2 FYNNEI. The CDR3 totals 11 residues. This chain's CDR3 is CASSEVYEQYF. The DNA of the CDR3 is TGTGCCAGCAGTGAGGTCTACGAGCAGTACTTC.

This clonotype was counted between two and nine times. A much larger clone lies one base from this, so it may be a read error. The genes are TRBV5-5 and TRBJ2-7, with 9 bases that match TRBD1. Germline lookup yields CDR1 SGHKS and CDR2 YYEKEE (reference sequence). The CDR3 consists of 17 residues. The CDR3: CANSKAGGTGKESEQYF. CDR3 bases: TGTGCCAACAGCAAGGCAGGGGGGACAGGGAAAGAAAGCGAGCAGTACTTC.

This clonotype was picked up a small number of times. The junction departs from germline at one end; a sequencing error may be responsible. This chain uses TRBV28 with TRBJ2-1, with 7 positions matching TRBD1. From germline, CDR1 is MDHEN and CDR2 SYDVKM. CDR3 length: 15 amino acids. The CDR3 DNA reads as TGTGCTAGCAGTTTAGGGGGCCCTGGTTACAATGAGCAGTTCTTC. This codes for CASSLGGPGYNEQFF.